Listed below are T cell receptor beta chains from one sample, sequenced in a study of T cell repertoires in ileal Crohn's disease. Clones were sequenced by immunoSEQ multiplex PCR, and TCRdb holds only the in-frame ones, with some missing. The sample consists of several thousand clones, about 81% of them appearing once. Sequencing input: ileal tissue. The receptors shown here come from an adult with Crohn's disease. CDR3s include the opening cysteine and the closing phenylalanine or tryptophan. Fields, in order: V gene, clone size, J gene, D gene, CDR3 protein, CDR3 DNA. The D gene is left open where the match is weak. Clone size is given for some rows only: seen once, a few or many times, or a class if the clone is expanded.

V: TRBV28
size: -
J: TRBJ1-2
D: -
CDR3: CASSETVYYGYTF
DNA: TGTGCCAGCAGTGAGACTGTTTACTATGGCTACACCTTC

V: TRBV28
size: -
J: TRBJ1-2
D: TRBD1
CDR3: CASSLGGGANYGYTF
DNA: TGTGCCAGCAGCCTAGGGGGCGGAGCTAACTATGGCTACACCTTC

V: TRBV7-3
size: once
J: TRBJ2-6
D: -
CDR3: CASSFSPGSGANVLTF
DNA: TGTGCCAGCAGCTTCTCCCCCGGCTCTGGGGCCAACGTCCTGACTTTC

V: TRBV25-1
size: -
J: TRBJ2-5
D: -
CDR3: CASSERGYQETQYF
DNA: TGTGCCAGCAGTGAACGGGGGTACCAAGAGACCCAGTACTTC

V: TRBV2
size: -
J: TRBJ1-4
D: -
CDR3: CASSEGISGEKLFF
DNA: TGTGCCAGCAGTGAAGGGATTTCAGGTGAAAAACTGTTTTTT

V: TRBV25-1
size: -
J: TRBJ2-5
D: -
CDR3: CASSERGHQETQYF
DNA: TGTGCCAGCAGTGAACGAGGGCACCAAGAGACCCAGTACTTC

V: TRBV21-1
size: -
J: TRBJ1-2
D: -
CDR3: CASSKVPLANYGYTF
DNA: TGTGCCAGCAGCAAAGTTCCACTAGCTAACTATGGCTACACCTTC

V: TRBV19
size: few
J: TRBJ1-2
D: TRBD1
CDR3: CASSGRQGSGYGYTF
DNA: TGTGCCAGTAGTGGTCGACAGGGCTCGGGCTATGGCTACACCTTC

V: TRBV28
size: -
J: TRBJ1-1
D: -
CDR3: CASSEVAGNLGSEAFF
DNA: TGTGCCAGCAGTGAAGTCGCGGGCAATCTAGGGTCTGAAGCTTTCTTT

V: TRBV6-6
size: -
J: TRBJ1-6
D: TRBD1
CDR3: CASSSGVDRAGSPLHF
DNA: TGTGCCAGCAGCTCAGGGGTAGACAGGGCGGGTTCACCCCTCCACTTT

V: TRBV5-4
size: once
J: TRBJ1-1
D: TRBD1
CDR3: CASSFKDRGMTEAFF
DNA: TGTGCCAGCAGCTTTAAGGACAGGGGGATGACTGAAGCTTTCTTT

V: TRBV25-1
size: -
J: TRBJ1-1
D: -
CDR3: CASSRGGFTEAFF
DNA: TGTGCCAGCAGCCGAGGTGGATTCACTGAAGCTTTCTTT

V: TRBV10-3
size: -
J: TRBJ1-1
D: -
CDR3: CAISGSREGAEAFF
DNA: TGTGCCATCAGTGGGAGCCGAGAGGGCGCTGAAGCTTTCTTT

V: TRBV27
size: -
J: TRBJ2-5
D: TRBD1
CDR3: CASSLSAGTGRTQYF
DNA: TGTGCCAGCAGTTTATCGGCCGGGACAGGGAGGACCCAGTACTTC

V: TRBV5-1
size: -
J: TRBJ1-4
D: -
CDR3: CASSLATGYQEKLFF
DNA: TGCGCCAGCAGCCTAGCCACAGGGTATCAGGAAAAACTGTTTTTT

V: TRBV9
size: -
J: TRBJ2-3
D: TRBD2
CDR3: CASSVAAGGFTDTQYF
DNA: TGTGCCAGCAGCGTCGCAGCGGGGGGGTTCACAGATACGCAGTATTTT

V: TRBV5-4
size: -
J: TRBJ1-2
D: -
CDR3: CASGREEIYGYTF
DNA: TGTGCCAGCGGGAGGGAAGAGATTTATGGCTACACCTTC

V: TRBV2
size: -
J: TRBJ2-7
D: TRBD2
CDR3: CASTLRAGVYEQYF
DNA: TGTGCCAGCACCCTGCGAGCGGGGGTTTACGAGCAGTACTTC

V: TRBV7-3
size: -
J: TRBJ2-1
D: TRBD1
CDR3: CASSPTGGLQQNEQFF
DNA: TGTGCCAGCAGCCCGACAGGGGGCTTACAGCAAAATGAGCAGTTCTTC

V: TRBV7-2
size: -
J: TRBJ1-5
D: -
CDR3: CASSPQQGNNNQPQHF
DNA: TGTGCCAGCAGCCCTCAACAGGGTAATAACAATCAGCCCCAGCATTTT

V: TRBV4-3
size: -
J: TRBJ1-5
D: -
CDR3: CASSQGAAGNQPQHF
DNA: TGCGCCAGCAGCCAAGGGGCGGCAGGGAATCAGCCCCAGCATTTT

V: TRBV9
size: -
J: TRBJ2-1
D: TRBD2
CDR3: CASINGGTSSYNEQFF
DNA: TGTGCCAGCATCAACGGGGGGACTAGCTCCTACAATGAGCAGTTCTTC

V: TRBV30
size: -
J: TRBJ2-7
D: -
CDR3: CAWDLPQGRQYF
DNA: TGTGCCTGGGATTTACCCCAGGGGAGGCAGTACTTC

V: TRBV2
size: -
J: TRBJ2-2
D: -
CDR3: CASSVGSTGELFF
DNA: TGTGCCAGCAGTGTCGGGAGCACCGGGGAGCTGTTTTTT

V: TRBV5-6
size: -
J: TRBJ1-1
D: -
CDR3: CASSSGQSTEAFF
DNA: TGTGCCAGCAGCTCCGGACAGTCCACTGAAGCTTTCTTT

V: TRBV19
size: -
J: TRBJ1-2
D: TRBD1
CDR3: CASSSRTGGNYGYTF
DNA: TGTGCCAGTAGTAGCCGAACAGGGGGTAACTATGGCTACACCTTC

V: TRBV10-3
size: once
J: TRBJ1-5
D: -
CDR3: CAISETAQGQPQHF
DNA: TGTGCCATCAGTGAGACGGCACAGGGTCAGCCCCAGCATTTT